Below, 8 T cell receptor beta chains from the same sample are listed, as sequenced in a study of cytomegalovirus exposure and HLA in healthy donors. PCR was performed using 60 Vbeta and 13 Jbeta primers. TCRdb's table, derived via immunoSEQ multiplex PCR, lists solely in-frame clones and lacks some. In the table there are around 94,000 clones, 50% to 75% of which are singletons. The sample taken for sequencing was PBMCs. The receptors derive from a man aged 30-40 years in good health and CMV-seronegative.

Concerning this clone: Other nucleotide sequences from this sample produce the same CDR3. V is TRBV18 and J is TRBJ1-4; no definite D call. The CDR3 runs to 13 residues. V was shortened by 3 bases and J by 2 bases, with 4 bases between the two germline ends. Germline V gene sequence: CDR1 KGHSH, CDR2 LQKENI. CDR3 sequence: CASSPGTNEKLFF. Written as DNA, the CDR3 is TGTGCCAGCTCACCGGGCACTAATGAAAAACTGTTTTTT. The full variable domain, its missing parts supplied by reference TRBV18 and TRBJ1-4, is NAGVMQNPRHLVRRRGQEARLRCSPMKGHSHVYWYRQLPEEGLKFMVYLQKENIIDESGMPKERFSAEFPKEGPSILRIQQVVRGDSAAYFCASSPGTNEKLFFGSGTQLSVL.

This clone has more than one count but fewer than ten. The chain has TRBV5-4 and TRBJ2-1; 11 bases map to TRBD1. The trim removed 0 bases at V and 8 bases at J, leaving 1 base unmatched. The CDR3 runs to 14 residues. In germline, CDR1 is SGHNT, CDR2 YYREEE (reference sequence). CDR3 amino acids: CASSLGGQGDEQFF. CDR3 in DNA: TGTGCCAGCAGCTTGGGGGGACAGGGGGATGAGCAGTTCTTC.

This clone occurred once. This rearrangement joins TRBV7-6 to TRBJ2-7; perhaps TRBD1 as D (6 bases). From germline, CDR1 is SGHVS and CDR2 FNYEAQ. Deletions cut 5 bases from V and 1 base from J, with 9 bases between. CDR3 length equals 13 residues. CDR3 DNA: TGTGCCAGCAGCCACAGGGAGTCCTACGAGCAGTACTTC. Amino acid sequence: CASSHRESYEQYF.

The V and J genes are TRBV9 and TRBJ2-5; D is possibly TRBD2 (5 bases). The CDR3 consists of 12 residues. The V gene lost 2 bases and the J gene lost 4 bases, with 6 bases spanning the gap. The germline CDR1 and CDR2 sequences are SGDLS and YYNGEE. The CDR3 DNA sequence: TGTGCCAGCAGCGTTGAGGGAGAGACCCAGTACTTC. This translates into CASSVEGETQYF.

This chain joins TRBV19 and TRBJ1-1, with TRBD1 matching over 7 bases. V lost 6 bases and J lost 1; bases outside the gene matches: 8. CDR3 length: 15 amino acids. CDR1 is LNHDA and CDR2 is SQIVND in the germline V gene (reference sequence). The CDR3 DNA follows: TGTGCCAGTAGCCCTCGACAGGGAGGGAACACTGAAGCTTTCTTT. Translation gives CASSPRQGGNTEAFF.

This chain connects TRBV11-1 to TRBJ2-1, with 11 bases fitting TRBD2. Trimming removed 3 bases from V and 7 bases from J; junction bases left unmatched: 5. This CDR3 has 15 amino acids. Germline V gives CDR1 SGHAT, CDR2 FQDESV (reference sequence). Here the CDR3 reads CASSLTSGAGNEQFF. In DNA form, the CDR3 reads TGTGCCAGCAGCTTGACTAGCGGGGCCGGGAATGAGCAGTTCTTC.

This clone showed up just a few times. The CDR3 loop reads CASSQDSRGSQPQHF. The CDR3 DNA is TGCGCCAGCAGCCAAGATAGCAGGGGTAGTCAGCCCCAGCATTTT. This sequence joins TRBV4-3 and TRBJ1-5, with D possibly matching TRBD1 (6 bases). Per germline, CDR1 LGHNA and CDR2 YSLEER. The CDR3 spans 15 residues. Trimming removed 0 bases from V and 6 bases from J, with 12 bases in between.

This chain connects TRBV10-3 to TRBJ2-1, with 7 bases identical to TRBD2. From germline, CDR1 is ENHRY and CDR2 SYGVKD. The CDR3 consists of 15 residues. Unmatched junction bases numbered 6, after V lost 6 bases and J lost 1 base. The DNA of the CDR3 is TGTGCCATCAGGGGAGCGGGAAGTTCCTACAATGAGCAGTTCTTC. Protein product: CAIRGAGSSYNEQFF.